A selection of T cell receptor beta chains follows, all from one sample in a study of T cells in Graves' hyperthyroidism and ophthalmopathy. TCRdb itself ran the multiplex PCR reads through MiXCR, one entry per CDR3 protein. The repertoire holds about 540,000 distinct CDR3 sequences, with 40% to 55% as singletons. The specimen was peripheral blood or thyroid tissue (not recorded which). The source is a woman between 18 and 30 years old with Graves' hyperthyroidism. Both conserved end residues are part of each CDR3. The D gene is left open where the match is weak. The size entry is marked missing in some rows and otherwise reads once, few, many or a size class.

CDR3: CASTIGTDGTYEQYF; DNA: TGCGCCAGCACCATCGGAACAGACGGAACCTACGAGCAGTACTTC; V: TRBV5-1; size: few; J: TRBJ2-7; D: .
CDR3: CASSLGDLHSGNTIYF; DNA: TGTGCCAGCAGCTTGGGGGACTTACACTCTGGAAACACCATATATTTT; V: TRBV5-8; size: few; J: TRBJ1-3; D: .
CDR3: CSAQQELEAFF; DNA: TGCAGCGCCCAACAGGAACTTGAAGCTTTCTTT; V: TRBV29-1; size: many; J: TRBJ1-1; D: .
CDR3: CASSLSFGRGIYGYTF; DNA: TGTGCCAGCAGCTTAAGTTTCGGCAGGGGGATCTATGGCTACACCTTC; V: TRBV7-9; size: .; J: TRBJ1-2; D: TRBD1
CDR3: CASSASGGSLYGYTF; DNA: TGCGCCAGCAGCGCTAGCGGGGGAAGTCTCTATGGCTACACCTTC; V: TRBV5-1; size: .; J: TRBJ1-2; D: .
CDR3: CASSRLASSYEQYF; DNA: TGTGCCAGCAGCCGCCTAGCGTCATCCTACGAGCAGTACTTC; V: TRBV14; size: many; J: TRBJ2-7; D: .
CDR3: CASSLDLDGETQYF; DNA: TGTGCCAGCAGCTTAGATCTGGATGGAGAGACCCAGTACTTC; V: TRBV7-9; size: many; J: TRBJ2-5; D: .
CDR3: CARDPGTGIYEQYF; DNA: TGTGCCAGGGACCCCGGGACAGGGATCTACGAGCAGTACTTC; V: TRBV7-2; size: .; J: TRBJ2-7; D: TRBD1
CDR3: CSITRGGDIEAFF; DNA: TGTAGCATTACGCGCGGGGGAGATATTGAAGCTTTCTTT; V: TRBV29-1; size: .; J: TRBJ1-1; D: .
CDR3: CASSFSTGGNSPLHF; DNA: TGTGCCAGCAGCTTCTCGACAGGGGGTAATTCACCCCTCCACTTT; V: TRBV7-6; size: .; J: TRBJ1-6; D: TRBD1
CDR3: CASSFYGGGRKSYEQYF; DNA: TGCGCCAGCAGCTTTTATGGAGGGGGACGCAAATCCTACGAGCAGTACTTC; V: TRBV5-1; size: .; J: TRBJ2-7; D: .
CDR3: CATSGQGASGTEAFF; DNA: TGTGCCACCAGTGGACAGGGGGCGTCGGGCACTGAAGCTTTCTTT; V: TRBV24-1; size: many; J: TRBJ1-1; D: TRBD1
CDR3: CASSLLQSGEKLFF; DNA: TGTGCCAGCAGTTTGCTACAGAGTGGTGAAAAACTGTTTTTT; V: TRBV28; size: .; J: TRBJ1-4; D: .
CDR3: CASSQSAGIHSPLHF; DNA: TGCGCCAGCAGCCAAAGTGCAGGGATACATTCACCCCTCCACTTT; V: TRBV4-1; size: many; J: TRBJ1-6; D: .
CDR3: CSAPSAGELFF; DNA: TGCAGTGCTCCTAGCGCCGGGGAGCTGTTTTTT; V: TRBV20-1; size: many; J: TRBJ2-2; D: .
CDR3: CAIISGNTIYF; DNA: TGTGCCATAATCTCTGGAAACACCATATATTTT; V: TRBV19; size: many; J: TRBJ1-3; D: .
CDR3: CARRHDPSGWTNYEQYF; DNA: TGTGCTAGAAGGCACGACCCATCCGGGTGGACAAACTACGAGCAGTACTTC; V: TRBV10-3; size: .; J: TRBJ2-7; D: .
CDR3: CSVRQSDQPQHF; DNA: TGCAGCGTTAGACAGTCGGATCAGCCCCAGCATTTT; V: TRBV29-1; size: .; J: TRBJ1-5; D: .
CDR3: CASSLPTGRGEKLFF; DNA: TGTGCCAGCAGTTTACCGACAGGGAGGGGTGAAAAACTGTTTTTT; V: TRBV12-3/TRBV12-4; size: many; J: TRBJ1-4; D: TRBD1
CDR3: CASSEKGYSGQPQHF; DNA: TGTGCCAGCAGCGAGAAGGGGTATTCAGGTCAGCCCCAGCATTTT; V: TRBV9; size: many; J: TRBJ1-5; D: .
CDR3: CATSSEVGRQGYTF; DNA: TGTGCCACCAGCAGTGAAGTGGGGCGACAGGGCTACACCTTC; V: TRBV15; size: many; J: TRBJ1-2; D: .
CDR3: CASRVRDYGQYF; DNA: TGTGCCAGCAGGGTCCGGGACTACGGGCAGTACTTC; V: TRBV5-6; size: .; J: TRBJ2-7; D: TRBD2
CDR3: CSPLRGETQYF; DNA: TGCAGCCCACTGCGCGGGGAGACCCAGTACTTC; V: TRBV20-1; size: many; J: TRBJ2-5; D: .
CDR3: CASSETTRTEAFF; DNA: TGTGCCAGCAGTGAGACGACCCGCACTGAAGCTTTCTTT; V: TRBV2; size: .; J: TRBJ1-1; D: .
CDR3: CASPSLTGGAYNEQFF; DNA: TGTGCCAGCCCTTCCCTGACGGGGGGCGCCTACAATGAGCAGTTCTTC; V: TRBV2; size: .; J: TRBJ2-1; D: .
CDR3: CAISPDAGTEQYF; DNA: TGTGCCATCAGCCCGGACGCGGGTACCGAGCAGTACTTC; V: TRBV10-3; size: once; J: TRBJ2-7; D: .
CDR3: CASSLSRGGLNTEAFF; DNA: TGTGCCAGCAGCTTATCCCGGGGGGGCTTGAACACTGAAGCTTTCTTT; V: TRBV7-2; size: .; J: TRBJ1-1; D: .
CDR3: CSTPEDGYTF; DNA: TGCAGCACCCCGGAAGATGGCTACACCTTC; V: TRBV29-1; size: many; J: TRBJ1-2; D: .
CDR3: CSAISEAYEHF; DNA: TGCAGCGCCATCTCGGAGGCCTACGAGCATTTT; V: TRBV29-1; size: .; J: TRBJ1-5; D: .
CDR3: CATALAGGTQYF; DNA: TGTGCCACCGCTCTTGCCGGAGGGACCCAGTACTTC; V: TRBV24-1; size: many; J: TRBJ2-5; D: .
CDR3: CATSRDPISASEQYF; DNA: TGTGCCACCAGCAGAGATCCCATCTCAGCGTCCGAGCAGTACTTC; V: TRBV15; size: many; J: TRBJ2-7; D: .
CDR3: CASSSERDTEAFF; DNA: TGTGCCAGCAGCTCGGAACGGGACACTGAAGCTTTCTTT; V: TRBV7-2; size: .; J: TRBJ1-1; D: .
CDR3: CASSFGISAGNTIYF; DNA: TGTGCCAGCAGTTTCGGTATTAGTGCTGGAAACACCATATATTTT; V: TRBV12-3/TRBV12-4; size: many; J: TRBJ1-3; D: .
CDR3: CSASGRGRFNEQFF; DNA: TGCAGTGCTAGTGGCCGCGGGAGGTTTAATGAGCAGTTCTTC; V: TRBV20-1; size: .; J: TRBJ2-1; D: TRBD2
CDR3: CASTRGGTGMNTEAFF; DNA: TGTGCCAGCACCAGGGGAGGGACAGGGATGAACACTGAAGCTTTCTTT; V: TRBV7-9; size: .; J: TRBJ1-1; D: TRBD1
CDR3: CASRGGDHYGYTF; DNA: TGTGCCAGCAGAGGGGGGGACCACTATGGCTACACCTTC; V: TRBV12-3/TRBV12-4; size: many; J: TRBJ1-2; D: .
CDR3: CASSQETSAASGYEQYF; DNA: TGCGCCAGCAGCCAAGAGACGTCGGCTGCCAGCGGGTACGAGCAGTACTTC; V: TRBV4-1; size: .; J: TRBJ2-7; D: .
CDR3: CAISGREGGNEQFF; DNA: TGTGCCATCAGTGGTCGGGAGGGTGGCAATGAGCAGTTCTTC; V: TRBV10-3; size: few; J: TRBJ2-1; D: TRBD2
CDR3: CASSSFGGYTF; DNA: TGTGCCAGCAGTTCCTTCGGGGGCTACACCTTC; V: TRBV12-3/TRBV12-4; size: many; J: TRBJ1-2; D: .
CDR3: CASSLTGTDEKLFF; DNA: TGTGCCAGCAGTTTAACAGGGACAGATGAAAAACTGTTTTTT; V: TRBV12-3/TRBV12-4; size: .; J: TRBJ1-4; D: TRBD1
CDR3: CSVGLGRSNTGELSW; DNA: TGCAGCGTTGGGTTGGGACGGTCGAACACCGGGGAGCTGTCTTGG; V: TRBV29-1; size: .; J: TRBJ2-2; D: .
CDR3: CASSATSSRAVDVEKLFF; DNA: TGTGCCAGCAGCGCCACATCGTCCCGGGCAGTTGATGTTGAAAAACTGTTTTTT; V: TRBV9; size: many; J: TRBJ1-4; D: .
CDR3: CSALEGGATEAFF; DNA: TGCAGTGCTTTAGAGGGGGGGGCCACTGAAGCTTTCTTT; V: TRBV20-1; size: many; J: TRBJ1-1; D: .
CDR3: CSARADRALYEQYF; DNA: TGCAGTGCTAGAGCGGACAGGGCCCTCTACGAGCAGTACTTC; V: TRBV20-1; size: .; J: TRBJ2-7; D: TRBD1
CDR3: CASSRTYPDYEQYF; DNA: TGTGCCAGCAGTCGGACTTATCCTGACTACGAGCAGTACTTC; V: TRBV11-2; size: many; J: TRBJ2-7; D: .
CDR3: CASSSPGGRGYTF; DNA: TGTGCCAGCAGTTCCCCCGGGGGCCGGGGCTACACCTTC; V: TRBV6-6; size: many; J: TRBJ1-2; D: .
CDR3: CSVEDLVHRNTEAFF; DNA: TGCAGCGTTGAAGATTTAGTCCATCGGAACACTGAAGCTTTCTTT; V: TRBV29-1; size: many; J: TRBJ1-1; D: .
CDR3: CATSEGYADTQYF; DNA: TGTGCCACCAGTGAGGGGTATGCAGATACGCAGTATTTT; V: TRBV24-1; size: .; J: TRBJ2-3; D: .
CDR3: CASSELWAGGEQYF; DNA: TGTGCCAGCAGTGAGCTGTGGGCAGGGGGCGAGCAGTACTTC; V: TRBV25-1; size: many; J: TRBJ2-7; D: TRBD1
CDR3: CASSVGDKQYF; DNA: TGTGCCAGCAGTGTAGGGGACAAGCAGTACTTC; V: TRBV2; size: .; J: TRBJ2-7; D: .
CDR3: CSLADSSNQPQHF; DNA: TGCAGCTTGGCCGACAGTAGCAATCAGCCCCAGCATTTT; V: TRBV29-1; size: .; J: TRBJ1-5; D: .
CDR3: CASSLVEVGSYEQYF; DNA: TGTGCCAGCAGCTTAGTCGAGGTCGGCTCCTACGAGCAGTACTTC; V: TRBV7-9; size: many; J: TRBJ2-7; D: .
CDR3: CASSPTPSGSLETQYF; DNA: TGTGCCAGCAGCCCCACTCCTAGCGGGAGTCTGGAGACCCAGTACTTC; V: TRBV7-6; size: .; J: TRBJ2-5; D: TRBD2
CDR3: CASSIHKSGYTF; DNA: TGTGCCAGCAGCATCCACAAAAGCGGCTACACCTTC; V: TRBV3-1; size: many; J: TRBJ1-2; D: .
CDR3: CASSTGTGGNSPLHF; DNA: TGTGCCAGCAGCACCGGGACAGGGGGGAATTCACCCCTCCACTTT; V: TRBV9; size: .; J: TRBJ1-6; D: TRBD1